This passage covers 9 T cell receptor beta chains from one sample sequenced in a study of shared T cell receptors in the human thymus. Profiled with immunoSEQ multiplex PCR; TCRdb holds only in-frame clones, not every one. The table shows about 660,000 clones, with roughly 90% occurring only once. These data are also associated with another study on human thymus T cells.

The specimen was thymocytes. The receptors here all came from a boy less than two years old with a congenital heart defect.

The CDR3 spells CASRSPLAARENYEQYF. The CDR3 DNA follows: TGTGCCAGCAGGTCCCCGCTTGCGGCCCGGGAGAACTACGAGCAGTACTTC. The chain links TRBV28 to TRBJ2-7, with D maybe TRBD2 (6 bases). This CDR3 has 17 amino acids. The germline gives CDR1 MDHEN, CDR2 SYDVKM. V dropped 6 bases and J dropped 3 bases, with 24 bases sitting between them.

V usage is TRBV10-3 and J usage is TRBJ2-7; D not certain. There are 13 residues in the CDR3. The V and J ends lost 0 bases and 3 bases respectively, with 6 bases between them. CDR1 is ENHRY and CDR2 is SYGVKD in the germline V gene. The CDR3 nucleotides read TGTGCCATCAGTGAGTCGAGAGACTACGAGCAGTACTTC. This translates into CAISESRDYEQYF.

The V and J genes are TRBV19 and TRBJ2-3; TRBD2 might be the D (6 bases). The V and J ends lost 0 bases and 4 bases respectively, with 29 bases between them. CDR3 length: 21 residues. Germline-derived CDR1 and CDR2 are LNHDA and SQIVND (reference sequence). The CDR3 nucleotides read TGTGCCAGTAGTATAGAGGGGGTCGCCCTTAGCGGCCCCCAGCCCCCAGATACGCAGTATTTT. Translated, it gives CASSIEGVALSGPQPPDTQYF.

This chain links TRBV19 with TRBJ1-3; possible D gene TRBD1, 5 bases. The CDR3 length is 13 residues. Trimming cost V 3 bases and J 7 bases, with 10 bases left between them. The germline V gene has CDR1 LNHDA and CDR2 SQIVND (reference sequence). The DNA of the CDR3 is TGTGCCAGTAGTATGGAGGGGAGGAACACCATATATTTT. Protein product: CASSMEGRNTIYF.

There are a few counts of this clone. This chain uses TRBV29-1 with TRBJ2-2; D is possibly TRBD2 (5 bases). The CDR3 runs 14 residues. V was clipped by 5 bases and J by 0 bases, with 10 bases between them. CDR1 and CDR2 from the germline V gene are SQVTM and ANQGSEA. CDR3 in amino acids: CSVFGEPNTGELFF. The CDR3 DNA reads as TGCAGCGTTTTTGGGGAGCCGAACACCGGGGAGCTGTTTTTT.

This clone has just one count. The V call is TRBV18, the J call TRBJ2-5; 10 bases are shared with TRBD1. The V and J ends lost 4 bases and 4 bases, in that order; junction bases with no gene match: 3. The germline gives CDR1 KGHSH, CDR2 LQKENI. The CDR3 runs 14 residues. CDR3 nucleotide sequence: TGTGCCAGCTCACGGGGACAGGGGAGAGAGACCCAGTACTTC. This translates into CASSRGQGRETQYF.

The DNA for the CDR3 is TGTGCCACCAGCAGACTACAGGTACTTAATGAAAAACTGTTTTTT. Translation gives CATSRLQVLNEKLFF. This rearrangement joins TRBV15 to TRBJ1-4; TRBD1 is a possible D gene (5 bases). Trimming stripped 2 bases from V and 4 bases from J, with 11 bases between. The CDR3 is 15 amino acids. Germline-derived CDR1 and CDR2 are LNHNV and YYDKDF (reference sequence).

The table lists this clone with a few counts. The V and J genes are TRBV7-2 and TRBJ2-2; D might be TRBD1 (5 bases). Germline V gene data show CDR1 as SGHTA and CDR2 as FQGNSA. Between the trimmed V and J ends, which lost 5 bases and 4 bases, there was a span of 11 bases. The CDR3 covers 14 residues. The DNA of the CDR3 is TGTGCCAGCAGCCGCTCCAGGGTCACCGGGGAGCTGTTTTTT. This gives the protein CASSRSRVTGELFF.

The chain couples TRBV25-1 to TRBJ2-2; 14 bases match TRBD2. Germline CDR1 is MGHDK and CDR2 is SYGVNS. The V gene end was trimmed by 10 bases and the J gene end by 4 bases; junction bases not matched to a gene: 5. The CDR3 covers 15 residues. CDR3 nucleotide sequence: TGTGCCACCGGCGGGACTAGCGGGAGCACCGGGGAGCTGTTTTTT. Amino acid sequence: CATGGTSGSTGELFF.